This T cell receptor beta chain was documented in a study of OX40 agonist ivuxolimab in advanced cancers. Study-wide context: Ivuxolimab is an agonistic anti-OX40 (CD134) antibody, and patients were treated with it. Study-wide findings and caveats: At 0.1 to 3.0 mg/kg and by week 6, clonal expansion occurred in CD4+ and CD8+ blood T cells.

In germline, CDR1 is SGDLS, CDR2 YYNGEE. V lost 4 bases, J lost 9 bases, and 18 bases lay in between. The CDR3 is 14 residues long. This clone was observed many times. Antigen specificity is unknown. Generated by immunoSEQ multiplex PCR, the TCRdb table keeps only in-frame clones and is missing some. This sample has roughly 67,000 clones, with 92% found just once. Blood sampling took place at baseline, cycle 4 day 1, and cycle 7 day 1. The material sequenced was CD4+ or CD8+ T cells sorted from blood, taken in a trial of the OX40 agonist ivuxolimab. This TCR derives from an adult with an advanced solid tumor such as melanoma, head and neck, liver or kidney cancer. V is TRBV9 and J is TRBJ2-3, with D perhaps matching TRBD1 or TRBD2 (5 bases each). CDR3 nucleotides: TGTGCCAGCAGCCTCTCTGGAGCCGAGGGGACGCAGTATTTT. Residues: CASSLSGAEGTQYF.